This record looks at one T cell receptor beta chain sequence and its context. Germline CDR1 and CDR2: SGHVS and FNYEAQ. V was pared by 5 bases and J by 0 bases, with 18 bases of the junction left unmatched. The CDR3 has 20 amino acids. The data are from a study of blood T cell repertoires in COVID-19. Study-wide context: PBMCs, B-cell-depleted T cells, or T cells were the source of the cDNA or gDNA that made up the material.

The table came from immunoSEQ multiplex PCR; TCRdb's copy has only in-frame clones and leaves some out. The sample shows more than 350,000 clones, approximately 88% of them seen only once. This TCR came from a woman in her 30s with COVID-19, enrolled during active disease. Sequenced: peripheral blood. The J gene is TRBJ2-1, the V gene TRBV7-6; 8 bases match TRBD2. CDR3 region: CASSNIYGAGGSSSYNEQFF. CDR3 in DNA: TGTGCCAGCAGCAATATATACGGGGCGGGGGGATCAAGCTCCTACAATGAGCAGTTCTTC.